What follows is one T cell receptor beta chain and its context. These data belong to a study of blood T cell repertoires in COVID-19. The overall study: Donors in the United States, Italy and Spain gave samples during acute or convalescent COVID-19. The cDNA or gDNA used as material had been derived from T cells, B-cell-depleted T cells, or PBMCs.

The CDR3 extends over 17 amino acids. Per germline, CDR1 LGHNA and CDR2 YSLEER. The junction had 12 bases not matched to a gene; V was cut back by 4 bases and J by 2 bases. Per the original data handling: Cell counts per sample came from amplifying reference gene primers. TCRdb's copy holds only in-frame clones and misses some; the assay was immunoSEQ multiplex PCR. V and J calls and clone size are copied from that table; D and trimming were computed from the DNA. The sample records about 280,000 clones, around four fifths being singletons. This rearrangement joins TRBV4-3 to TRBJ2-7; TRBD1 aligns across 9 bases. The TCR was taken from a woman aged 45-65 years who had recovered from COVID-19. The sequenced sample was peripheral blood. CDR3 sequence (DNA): TGCGCCAGCAGCCGAGAGGCCGGGACAGGGTTAACCTACGAGCAGTACTTC. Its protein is CASSREAGTGLTYEQYF.